This T cell receptor (beta chain) emerged from a study of Ad26.COV2.S vaccination and SARS-CoV-2 variants. Measured with immunoSEQ multiplex PCR; TCRdb has only the in-frame clones, and not every one. The sample includes about 390,000 clones, approximately 90% of them seen just once. Treatment meaning: around 19 received Ad26.COV2.S at low or high dose, single or two shots; five or six received placebo; per-sample allocation not given. The study sampled participants on day 63 after the first vaccine or placebo injection. This CDR3 comprises 15 residues. V lost 2 bases and J lost 6; bases outside the gene matches: 9. CDR1 and CDR2 (germline): LNHNV, YYDKDF (reference sequence). Whole-study findings and limits: Measures of TCR breadth and depth may have fallen short of total T cell responses.

This clone was recorded only once. The antigen remains undetermined. V usage is TRBV15 and J usage is TRBJ1-2, with 7 bases matching TRBD1. The clonotype comes from a person aged 18-60 years who received the Ad26.COV2.S COVID-19 vaccine or a placebo. Here the sequenced sample was peripheral blood, taken in a trial of Ad26.COV2.S vaccine versus placebo. This CDR3 reads CATSRTRDSSNGYTF. The CDR3 bases are TGTGCCACCAGCAGAACAAGGGACAGTAGTAATGGCTACACCTTC.